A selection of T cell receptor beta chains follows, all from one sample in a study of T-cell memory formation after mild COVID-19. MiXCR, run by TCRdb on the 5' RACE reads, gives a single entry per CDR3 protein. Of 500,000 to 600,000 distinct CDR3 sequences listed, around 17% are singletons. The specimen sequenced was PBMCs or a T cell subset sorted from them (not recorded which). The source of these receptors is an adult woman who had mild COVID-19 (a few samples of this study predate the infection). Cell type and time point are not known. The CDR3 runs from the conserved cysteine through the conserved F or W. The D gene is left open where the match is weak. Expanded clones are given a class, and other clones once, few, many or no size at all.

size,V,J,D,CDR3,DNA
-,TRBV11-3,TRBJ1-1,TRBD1,CASSLGRTGEAFF,TGTGCCAGCAGCTTAGGCCGGACAGGGGAAGCTTTCTTT
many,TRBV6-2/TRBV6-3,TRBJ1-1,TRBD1,CASSPRDRLIKSNTEAFF,TGTGCCAGCAGTCCCCGGGACAGGTTGATAAAATCAAACACTGAAGCTTTCTTT
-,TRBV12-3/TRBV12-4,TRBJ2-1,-,CASSLGLLDEQFF,TGTGCCAGCAGTTTGGGCCTGTTGGATGAGCAGTTCTTC
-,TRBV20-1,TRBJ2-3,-,CSAPDQRSTDTQYF,TGCAGTGCCCCAGACCAGAGGAGCACAGATACGCAGTATTTT
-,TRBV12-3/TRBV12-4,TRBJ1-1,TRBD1,CASKRDRGTEAFF,TGTGCCAGCAAGCGGGACAGGGGCACTGAAGCTTTCTTT
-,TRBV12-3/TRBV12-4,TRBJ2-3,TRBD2,CASRRTSGGADTQYF,TGTGCCAGCAGACGTACTAGCGGGGGAGCAGATACGCAGTATTTT
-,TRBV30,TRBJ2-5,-,CAWSVGNGAQETQYF,TGTGCCTGGAGTGTTGGGAACGGGGCGCAAGAGACCCAGTACTTC
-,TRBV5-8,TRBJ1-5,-,CASSPPLFDPQPQHF,TGTGCCAGCAGCCCGCCCCTGTTCGATCCTCAGCCCCAGCATTTT
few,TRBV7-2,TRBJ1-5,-,CASSFLSSANSNQPQHF,TGTGCCAGCAGCTTTTTAAGTTCGGCAAATAGCAATCAGCCCCAGCATTTT
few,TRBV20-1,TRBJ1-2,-,CSARYVRDIANYGYTF,TGCAGTGCTAGATACGTGCGGGACATAGCTAACTATGGCTACACCTTC
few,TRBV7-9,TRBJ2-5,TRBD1,CASSLAGGFGETQYF,TGTGCCAGCAGCTTAGCAGGGGGCTTCGGGGAGACCCAGTACTTC
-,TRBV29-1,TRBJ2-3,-,CSARVPSTDTQYF,TGCAGCGCCAGGGTACCTAGCACAGATACGCAGTATTTT
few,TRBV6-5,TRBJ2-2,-,CASSTWRGSGELFF,TGTGCCAGCAGTACATGGAGAGGGTCCGGGGAGCTGTTTTTT
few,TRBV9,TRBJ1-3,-,CASSVGDPGNTIYF,TGTGCCAGCAGCGTAGGCGACCCTGGAAACACCATATATTTT
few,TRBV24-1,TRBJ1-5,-,CAIWVKQFRPQHF,TGTGCCATCTGGGTAAAGCAGTTTCGGCCCCAGCATTTT
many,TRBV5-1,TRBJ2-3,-,CASSLGAERAVAADTQYF,TGCGCCAGCAGCTTGGGTGCAGAACGGGCAGTCGCGGCAGATACGCAGTATTTT
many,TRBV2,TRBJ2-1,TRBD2,CASSRGLAVSYNEQFF,TGTGCCAGCAGTCGTGGACTAGCGGTCTCCTACAATGAGCAGTTCTTC
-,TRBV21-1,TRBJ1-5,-,CASSPRILDRDNQPQHF,TGTGCCAGCAGCCCCCGTATTTTGGACAGGGATAATCAGCCCCAGCATTTT
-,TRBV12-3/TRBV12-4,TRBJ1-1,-,CASSFPQEEAFF,TGTGCCAGCAGTTTTCCCCAGGAGGAAGCTTTCTTT
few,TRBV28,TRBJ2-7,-,CASSRPTYEQYF,TGTGCCAGCAGTCGGCCGACCTACGAGCAGTACTTC
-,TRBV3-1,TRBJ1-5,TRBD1,CASSHGGGSSNQPQHF,TGTGCCAGCAGCCATGGAGGGGGCTCTAGCAATCAGCCCCAGCATTTT
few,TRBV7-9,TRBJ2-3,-,CASSLGLEGGTDTQYF,TGTGCCAGCAGCTTAGGACTAGAAGGTGGCACAGATACGCAGTATTTT
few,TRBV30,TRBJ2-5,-,CAWSVMEETQYF,TGTGCCTGGAGTGTAATGGAAGAGACCCAGTACTTC
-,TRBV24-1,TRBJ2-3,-,CATSDWGSSSTDTQYF,TGTGCCACCAGTGATTGGGGGAGTTCTAGCACAGATACGCAGTATTTT
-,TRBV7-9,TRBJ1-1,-,CASSDLGGVQAFF,TGTGCCAGCAGCGATCTGGGGGGGGTTCAGGCTTTCTTT
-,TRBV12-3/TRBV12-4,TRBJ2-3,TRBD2,CASSTTSGGQDTQYF,TGTGCCAGCAGCACTACTAGCGGGGGTCAGGATACGCAGTATTTT
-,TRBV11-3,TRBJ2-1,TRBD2,CASSLGTSGRYEQFF,TGTGCCAGCAGCCTAGGGACTAGCGGGAGGTATGAGCAGTTCTTC
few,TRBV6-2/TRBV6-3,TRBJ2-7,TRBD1,CASSDPLTGEQYF,TGTGCCAGCAGCGACCCTTTGACAGGGGAGCAGTACTTC
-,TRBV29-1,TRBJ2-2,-,CSVERASANTGELFF,TGCAGCGTTGAAAGGGCCTCCGCGAACACCGGGGAGCTGTTTTTT
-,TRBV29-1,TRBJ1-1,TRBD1,CSVGQGRTEAFF,TGCAGCGTGGGACAGGGTCGGACTGAAGCTTTCTTT
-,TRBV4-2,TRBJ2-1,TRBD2,CASSHPVGAGEQFF,TGTGCCAGCAGCCACCCCGTAGGAGCGGGGGAGCAGTTCTTC
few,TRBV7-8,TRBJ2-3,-,CASNPIRRPSTDTQYF,TGTGCCAGCAACCCCATTAGGCGGCCTAGCACAGATACGCAGTATTTT
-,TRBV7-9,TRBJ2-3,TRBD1,CASSHGQGDGDTQYF,TGTGCCAGCAGCCATGGACAGGGTGACGGAGATACGCAGTATTTT
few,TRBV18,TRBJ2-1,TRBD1,CASSPTGIYNEQFF,TGTGCCAGCTCACCGACAGGGATCTACAATGAGCAGTTCTTC
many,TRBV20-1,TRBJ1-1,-,CSASVGRDTEAFF,TGCAGTGCCTCCGTCGGGAGGGACACTGAAGCTTTCTTT
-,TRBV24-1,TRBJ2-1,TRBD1,CATSDGTGSNEQFF,TGTGCCACCAGTGATGGGACAGGGTCGAATGAGCAGTTCTTC
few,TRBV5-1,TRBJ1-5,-,CASSLTTNQPQHF,TGCGCCAGCAGCTTGACGACAAATCAGCCCCAGCATTTT
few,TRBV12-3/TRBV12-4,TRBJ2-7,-,CASSSIGGSEQYF,TGTGCCAGCAGTTCCATCGGGGGATCCGAGCAGTACTTC
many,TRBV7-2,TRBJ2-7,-,CASSSYRDEQYF,TGTGCCAGCAGCTCTTACAGGGACGAGCAGTACTTC
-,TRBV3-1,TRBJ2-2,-,CASRAPHTGELFF,TGTGCCAGCCGGGCCCCCCACACCGGGGAGCTGTTTTTT
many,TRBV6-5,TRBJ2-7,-,CASSGEYEQYF,TGTGCCAGCAGCGGGGAGTACGAGCAGTACTTC